This is a list of T cell receptor beta chains from one sample in a study of blood T cell repertoires in COVID-19. Sequencing used immunoSEQ multiplex PCR; TCRdb keeps in-frame clones, though not all of them. The sample yields about 170,000 clones, about three quarters seen once. The sequencing input was peripheral blood. Receptor source: a man in his fifties or sixties with acute or convalescent COVID-19. Both conserved end residues are part of each CDR3. The order of the fields is clone size, J gene, D gene, V gene, CDR3 protein, CDR3 DNA. D genes are given only for firm matches. Size is stated for part of the rows, as once, few or many counts, or as a class when the clone is expanded.

NA,TRBJ2-1,TRBD2,TRBV7-7,CASSVGLAGGDDEQFF,TGTGCCAGCAGCGTGGGACTAGCGGGGGGTGACGATGAGCAGTTCTTC
once,TRBJ2-1,NA,TRBV25-1,CASSESGGGPNNEQFF,TGTGCCAGCAGTGAATCGGGCGGGGGCCCGAACAATGAGCAGTTCTTC
NA,TRBJ2-1,TRBD2,TRBV5-1,CASSLASGGRYNEQFF,TGCGCCAGCAGCTTGGCTAGCGGGGGGAGGTACAATGAGCAGTTCTTC
NA,TRBJ2-4,NA,TRBV12-3/TRBV12-4,CASRTDSRNIQYF,TGTGCCAGCAGGACAGACAGCAGAAACATTCAGTACTTC
NA,TRBJ1-2,NA,TRBV6-5,CASSSQSSGDYGYTF,TGTGCCAGCAGTTCACAGTCTTCGGGGGACTATGGCTACACCTTC
NA,TRBJ2-2,TRBD1,TRBV4-1,CASSRTGYTGELFF,TGCGCCAGCAGCCGGACAGGGTACACCGGGGAGCTGTTTTTT
NA,TRBJ2-1,TRBD2,TRBV11-2,CASSPQRGSSYNEQFF,TGTGCCAGCAGCCCCCAGCGGGGGAGCTCCTACAATGAGCAGTTCTTC
NA,TRBJ1-1,NA,TRBV6-5,CASSYSWRQGPTEAFF,TGTGCCAGCAGTTACTCGTGGAGGCAGGGGCCAACGGAAGCTTTCTTT
once,TRBJ1-1,NA,TRBV6-6,CASRDRDISRGTEAFF,TGTGCCAGCAGAGACCGGGACATCTCCCGAGGCACTGAAGCTTTCTTT
NA,TRBJ2-5,TRBD2,TRBV5-1,CASSWRTSGGNQETQYF,TGCGCCAGCAGCTGGAGGACTAGCGGGGGGAACCAGGAGACCCAGTACTTC
NA,TRBJ2-2,TRBD2,TRBV19,CASSRGGRDTGELFF,TGTGCCAGTAGTAGGGGGGGACGAGACACCGGGGAGCTGTTTTTT
NA,TRBJ1-6,TRBD1,TRBV27,CASRPSRDRESPLHF,TGTGCCAGCAGACCCTCCCGGGACAGGGAATCACCCCTCCACTTT
NA,TRBJ1-5,TRBD1,TRBV24-1,CATSDGTENQPQHF,TGTGCCACCAGTGATGGGACAGAAAATCAGCCCCAGCATTTT
NA,TRBJ2-1,NA,TRBV6-5,CASIRLDSSYNEQFF,TGTGCCAGCATTCGACTCGATAGCTCCTACAATGAGCAGTTCTTC
NA,TRBJ2-1,TRBD2,TRBV15,CATSQSGERNEQFF,TGTGCCACCAGCCAGAGCGGGGAAAGGAATGAGCAGTTCTTC
NA,TRBJ2-3,NA,TRBV12-3/TRBV12-4,CASNLQGRTQYF,TGTGCCAGCAACTTACAGGGACGTACGCAGTATTTT
NA,TRBJ1-1,TRBD1,TRBV29-1,CSAFDRGAAEAFF,TGCAGCGCCTTCGACAGGGGGGCAGCTGAAGCTTTCTTT
NA,TRBJ2-5,TRBD1,TRBV5-4,CASSWATGRGETQYF,TGTGCCAGCAGCTGGGCGACAGGGAGAGGGGAGACCCAGTACTTC
once,TRBJ2-3,TRBD2,TRBV11-2,CASSLGSGGLDTQYF,TGTGCCAGCAGCTTAGGGAGCGGGGGCCTGGATACGCAGTATTTT
once,TRBJ2-5,NA,TRBV5-1,CASSPGHQTQETQYF,TGCGCCAGCAGCCCGGGACACCAGACCCAAGAGACCCAGTACTTC
NA,TRBJ1-3,TRBD1,TRBV19,CASKSGTGGNTIYF,TGTGCCAGTAAGAGCGGGACAGGGGGAAACACCATATATTTT
NA,TRBJ1-3,NA,TRBV13,CASTPLGLSGNTIYF,TGTGCCAGCACCCCTTTGGGACTTTCTGGAAACACCATATATTTT